Listed below are T cell receptor beta chains from one sample, sequenced in a study of CD8+CD57+ T cells in acquired aplastic anemia. TCRdb re-derived calls from the reads in MiXCR, one entry per CDR3 protein. The data show some 160,000 distinct CDR3 sequences, roughly 50% seen once. The sample consisted of sorted CD4+, CD8+, or CD8+CD57+ T cells (not recorded which) from PBMCs. These receptors came from a human donor with aplastic anemia. CDR3s include the opening cysteine and the closing phenylalanine or tryptophan. D genes are given only for firm matches. Size tells how often a clone was seen (once, few, many) or the class of an expanded clone, and some rows leave it out.

V gene	J gene	clone size	D gene	CDR3 protein	CDR3 DNA
TRBV7-9	TRBJ1-3	-	-	CASSLGAGSGNTIYF	TGTGCCAGCAGCTTGGGGGCCGGCTCTGGAAACACCATATATTTT
TRBV27	TRBJ1-5	-	TRBD1	CASGEQGANQPQHF	TGTGCCAGCGGGGAACAGGGGGCCAATCAGCCCCAGCATTTT
TRBV10-3	TRBJ1-1	-	-	CAISTDRSDEAFF	TGTGCCATCAGCACCGACAGGTCCGATGAAGCTTTCTTT
TRBV7-9	TRBJ2-1	-	TRBD1	CASSWDSEQFF	TGTGCCAGCAGTTGGGACAGTGAGCAGTTCTTC
TRBV7-2	TRBJ2-7	many	-	CASSLAGRDYEQYF	TGTGCCAGCAGCTTGGCGGGAAGAGACTACGAGCAGTACTTC
TRBV20-1	TRBJ1-4	-	TRBD1	CSAYGQGEKLFF	TGCAGTGCCTACGGACAGGGAGAAAAACTGTTTTTT
TRBV5-6	TRBJ1-4	many	-	CASSFGTWSEKLFF	TGTGCCAGCAGCTTCGGGACTTGGAGTGAAAAACTGTTTTTT
TRBV20-1	TRBJ2-3	once	TRBD2	CSAIGLGSTDTQYF	TGCAGTGCTATCGGACTAGGGAGCACAGATACGCAGTATTTT
TRBV5-6	TRBJ1-5	many	-	CASSLMQGQTASTQHF	TGTGCCAGCAGCTTGATGCAAGGACAGACCGCATCGACCCAGCATTTT
TRBV7-9	TRBJ2-7	-	-	CASKGSTDSYRQYF	TGTGCCAGCAAGGGCAGTACCGACTCCTACAGGCAGTACTTC
TRBV12-3/TRBV12-4	TRBJ2-2	many	-	CASSYDLPGELFF	TGTGCCAGCAGTTACGACCTCCCCGGGGAGCTGTTTTTT
TRBV2	TRBJ2-2	-	-	CASSDVNDGELFF	TGTGCCAGCAGTGACGTCAACGACGGGGAGCTGTTTTTT
TRBV7-9	TRBJ2-1	many	TRBD2	CASSFLGLAGVNEQFF	TGTGCCAGCAGCTTTTTAGGACTAGCGGGAGTCAATGAGCAGTTCTTC
TRBV15	TRBJ1-6	-	TRBD1	CATSIPGQGASNSPLHF	TGTGCCACCAGCATCCCGGGACAGGGGGCTTCTAATTCACCCCTCCACTTT
TRBV19	TRBJ2-7	-	TRBD1	CASSIGQGTYEQYF	TGTGCCAGTAGTATCGGACAGGGAACCTACGAGCAGTACTTC
TRBV20-1	TRBJ2-2	-	TRBD2	CSARLAGGTGELFF	TGCAGTGCTAGACTAGCGGGGGGAACCGGGGAGCTGTTTTTT
TRBV5-6	TRBJ2-7	many	TRBD2	CASSLAGGSHYEQYF	TGTGCCAGCAGCTTGGCGGGAGGTTCTCACTACGAGCAGTACTTC
TRBV7-9	TRBJ1-5	-	-	CASSVTSGPQHF	TGTGCCAGCAGCGTGACTAGCGGGCCCCAGCATTTT
TRBV7-9	TRBJ1-5	-	-	CASSLGGMSQPQHF	TGTGCCAGCAGCTTGGGGGGGATGAGTCAGCCCCAGCATTTT
TRBV7-6	TRBJ2-3	-	TRBD2	CASSPRTSGGGTDTQYF	TGTGCCAGCAGCCCTAGGACTAGCGGGGGAGGGACAGATACGCAGTATTTT
TRBV2	TRBJ2-1	-	-	CASSVEGRSHEQFF	TGTGCCAGCAGTGTCGAGGGAAGGTCTCATGAGCAGTTCTTC
TRBV2	TRBJ2-3	few	TRBD2	CASSEEAFVTSGFTDTQYF	TGTGCCAGCAGTGAAGAAGCCTTTGTGACTAGCGGGTTCACAGATACGCAGTATTTT
TRBV4-2	TRBJ2-7	-	TRBD2	CASSPQRGLPYEQYF	TGTGCCAGCAGCCCACAGCGGGGGTTACCCTACGAGCAGTACTTC
TRBV2	TRBJ2-5	-	TRBD2	CASSGTSGGSETQYF	TGTGCCAGCAGTGGGACTAGCGGGGGTAGTGAGACCCAGTACTTC
TRBV9	TRBJ2-6	many	TRBD1	CASSSTGGSGGANVLTF	TGTGCCAGCAGCTCCACAGGGGGCTCGGGAGGGGCCAACGTCCTGACTTTC
TRBV10-3	TRBJ2-2	-	-	CAITSRGETGELFF	TGTGCCATCACCTCCAGGGGAGAGACCGGGGAGCTGTTTTTT
TRBV10-3	TRBJ2-3	-	TRBD2	CAISLLADTDTQYF	TGTGCCATCAGTTTGCTAGCGGACACAGATACGCAGTATTTT
TRBV9	TRBJ1-4	-	-	CASSQWGGGEKLFF	TGTGCCAGCAGCCAGTGGGGGGGCGGTGAAAAACTGTTTTTT
TRBV2	TRBJ1-1	-	TRBD1	CASSVTGGNTEAFF	TGTGCCAGCAGTGTGACAGGGGGGAACACTGAAGCTTTCTTT
TRBV7-9	TRBJ2-7	-	-	CASSRSVYEQYF	TGTGCCAGCAGTCGTAGCGTCTACGAGCAGTACTTC
TRBV6-2/TRBV6-3	TRBJ1-5	-	-	CASSYPDRRGQPQHF	TGTGCCAGCAGTTACCCCGACAGACGAGGTCAGCCCCAGCATTTT
TRBV19	TRBJ2-7	many	-	CASSIQYLYYEQYF	TGTGCCAGTAGTATTCAGTACTTATACTACGAGCAGTACTTC
TRBV30	TRBJ1-6	many	-	CAWMLTSRAYNSPLHF	TGTGCCTGGATGCTGACATCTCGGGCTTATAATTCACCCCTCCACTTT
TRBV12-3/TRBV12-4	TRBJ2-2	-	-	CASSLSLSPGELFF	TGTGCCAGCAGTTTATCCCTCAGCCCCGGGGAGCTGTTTTTT
TRBV2	TRBJ1-2	-	-	CAREEILWGYTF	TGTGCTAGAGAGGAGATCCTCTGGGGCTACACCTTC
TRBV7-9	TRBJ1-5	-	-	CASSLEGFHQPQHF	TGTGCCAGCAGCTTGGAGGGATTTCATCAGCCCCAGCATTTT
TRBV15	TRBJ1-5	few	TRBD1	CATSAGQENQPQHF	TGTGCCACCAGTGCAGGACAGGAGAATCAGCCCCAGCATTTT
TRBV3-1	TRBJ2-7	many	-	CASSQAQAQYEQYF	TGTGCCAGCAGCCAAGCACAGGCCCAATACGAGCAGTACTTC
TRBV10-2	TRBJ2-7	many	-	CASSETLRQPRSEQYF	TGCGCCAGCAGTGAAACCCTAAGACAGCCTAGGTCCGAGCAGTACTTC
TRBV7-1	TRBJ2-7	-	TRBD2	CASSSPGLAGRDPLAYEQYF	TGTGCCAGCAGCTCCCCCGGACTAGCGGGACGCGACCCCCTAGCGTACGAGCAGTACTTC
TRBV11-2	TRBJ2-7	once	-	CASSLEATANTGEQYF	TGTGCCAGCAGCTTAGAAGCGACAGCAAACACCGGGGAGCAGTACTTC
TRBV19	TRBJ1-2	-	TRBD1	CASRETGGGYYGYTF	TGTGCCAGTAGAGAGACAGGGGGAGGGTACTATGGCTACACCTTC